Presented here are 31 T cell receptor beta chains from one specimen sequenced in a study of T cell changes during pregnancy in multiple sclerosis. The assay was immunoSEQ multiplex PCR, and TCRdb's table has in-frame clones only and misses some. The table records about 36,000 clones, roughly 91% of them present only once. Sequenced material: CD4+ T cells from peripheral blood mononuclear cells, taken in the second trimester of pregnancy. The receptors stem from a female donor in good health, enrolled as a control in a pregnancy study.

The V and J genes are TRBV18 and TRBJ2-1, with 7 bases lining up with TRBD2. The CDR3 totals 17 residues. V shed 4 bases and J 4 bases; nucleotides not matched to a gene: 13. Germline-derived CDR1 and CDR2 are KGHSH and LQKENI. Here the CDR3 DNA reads TGTGCCAGCTCACTTAATCGGGCTAGCGGCCTTTACAATGAGCAGTTCTTC. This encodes CASSLNRASGLYNEQFF. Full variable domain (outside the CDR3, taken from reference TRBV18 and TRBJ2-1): NAGVMQNPRHLVRRRGQEARLRCSPMKGHSHVYWYRQLPEEGLKFMVYLQKENIIDESGMPKERFSAEFPKEGPSILRIQQVVRGDSAAYFCASSLNRASGLYNEQFFGPGTRLTVL.

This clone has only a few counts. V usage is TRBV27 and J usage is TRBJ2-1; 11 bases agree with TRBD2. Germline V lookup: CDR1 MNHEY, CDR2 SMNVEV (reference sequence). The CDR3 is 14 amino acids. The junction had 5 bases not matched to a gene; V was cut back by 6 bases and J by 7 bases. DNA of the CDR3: TGTGCCAGCAGGTCACTAGCGGGAGTTAATGAGCAGTTCTTC. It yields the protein CASRSLAGVNEQFF.

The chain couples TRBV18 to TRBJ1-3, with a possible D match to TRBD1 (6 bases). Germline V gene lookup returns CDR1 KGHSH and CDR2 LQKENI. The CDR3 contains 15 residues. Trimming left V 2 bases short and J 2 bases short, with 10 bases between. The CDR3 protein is CASSPRQETGNTIYF. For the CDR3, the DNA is TGTGCCAGCTCACCAAGACAGGAAACTGGAAACACCATATATTTT. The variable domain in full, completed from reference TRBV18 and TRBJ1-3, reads NAGVMQNPRHLVRRRGQEARLRCSPMKGHSHVYWYRQLPEEGLKFMVYLQKENIIDESGMPKERFSAEFPKEGPSILRIQQVVRGDSAAYFCASSPRQETGNTIYFGEGSWLTVV.

CDR3 DNA sequence: TGTGCCACCAGCAGAGCGGGGCCAGGGGGCTCCTACGAGCAGTACTTC. Its translation is CATSRAGPGGSYEQYF. The J gene is TRBJ2-7, the V gene TRBV15; TRBD1 matches at 7 bases. The CDR3 has 16 amino acids. Germline CDR1 LNHNV, CDR2 YYDKDF (reference sequence). With V trimmed by 1 base and J by 0 bases, 6 bases remained unmatched.

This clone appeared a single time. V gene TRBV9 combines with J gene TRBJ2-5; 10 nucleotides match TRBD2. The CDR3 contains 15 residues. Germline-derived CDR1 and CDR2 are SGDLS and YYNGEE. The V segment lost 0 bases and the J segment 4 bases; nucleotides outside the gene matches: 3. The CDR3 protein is CASSVVASGGETQYF. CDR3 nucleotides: TGTGCCAGCAGCGTAGTAGCTAGCGGGGGAGAGACCCAGTACTTC.

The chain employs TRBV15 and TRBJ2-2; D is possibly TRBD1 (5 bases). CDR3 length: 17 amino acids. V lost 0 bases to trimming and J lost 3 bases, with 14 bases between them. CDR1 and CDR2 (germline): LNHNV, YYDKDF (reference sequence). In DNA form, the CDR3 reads TGTGCCACCAGCAGAGATCTTCAGGGCTCGGACACCGGGGAGCTGTTTTTT. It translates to CATSRDLQGSDTGELFF.

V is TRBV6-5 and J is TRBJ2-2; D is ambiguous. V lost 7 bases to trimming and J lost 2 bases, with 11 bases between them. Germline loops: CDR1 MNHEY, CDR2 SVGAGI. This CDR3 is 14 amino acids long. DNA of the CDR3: TGTGCCAGCAAAACCGAGGATAACACCGGGGAGCTGTTTTTT. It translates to CASKTEDNTGELFF.

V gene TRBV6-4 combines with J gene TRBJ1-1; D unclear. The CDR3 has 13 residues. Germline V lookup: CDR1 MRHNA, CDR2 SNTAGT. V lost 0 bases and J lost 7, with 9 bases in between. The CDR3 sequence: CASSDSRIGEAFF. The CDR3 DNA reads TGTGCCAGCAGTGACTCGAGAATCGGTGAAGCTTTCTTT.

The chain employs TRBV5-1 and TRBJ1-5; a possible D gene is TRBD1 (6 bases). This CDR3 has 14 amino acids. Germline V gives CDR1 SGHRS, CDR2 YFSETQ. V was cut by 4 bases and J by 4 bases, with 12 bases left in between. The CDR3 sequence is CASSPGVGNQPQHF. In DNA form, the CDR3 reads TGCGCCAGCAGCCCAGGGGTTGGTAATCAGCCCCAGCATTTT.

The CDR3 DNA is TGTGCCAGCATTACAGGCGGACATTCCTCTGGAAACACCATATATTTT. Its protein product is CASITGGHSSGNTIYF. V and J are TRBV28 and TRBJ1-3, with D tentatively TRBD1 (5 bases). V dropped 7 bases and J dropped 0 bases, with 16 bases sitting between them. The CDR3 is 16 amino acids. Germline assignment: CDR1 MDHEN and CDR2 SYDVKM.

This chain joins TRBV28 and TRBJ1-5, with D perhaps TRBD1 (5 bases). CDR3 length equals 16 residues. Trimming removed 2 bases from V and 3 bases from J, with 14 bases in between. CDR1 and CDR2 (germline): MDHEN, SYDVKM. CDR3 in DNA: TGTGCCAGCAGTTTAGGGGGGGGTCCCTACAATCAGCCCCAGCATTTT. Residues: CASSLGGGPYNQPQHF.

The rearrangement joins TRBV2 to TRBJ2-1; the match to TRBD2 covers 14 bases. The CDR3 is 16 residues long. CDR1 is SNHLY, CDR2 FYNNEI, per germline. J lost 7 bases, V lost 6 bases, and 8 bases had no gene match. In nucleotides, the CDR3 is TGTGCCAGCAGCCCTAGGACTAGCGGGAGGAGTAATGAGCAGTTCTTC. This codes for CASSPRTSGRSNEQFF.

The DNA for the CDR3 is TGTGCCAGCAGTGACTACCTAGGGGGGGGCGGTAATGAGCAGTTCTTC. Its protein product is CASSDYLGGGGNEQFF. V usage is TRBV6-1 and J usage is TRBJ2-1, with a possible D match to TRBD2 (7 bases). CDR3 size: 16 residues. The V end lost 3 bases, the J end lost 7 bases, and 19 bases lay between the germline ends. The germline V gene has CDR1 MNHNS and CDR2 SASEGT.

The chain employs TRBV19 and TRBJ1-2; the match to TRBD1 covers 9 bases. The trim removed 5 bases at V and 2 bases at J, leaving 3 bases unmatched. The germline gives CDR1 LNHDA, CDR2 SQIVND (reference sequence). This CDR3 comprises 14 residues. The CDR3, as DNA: TGTGCCAGTAGTCCACAGGGGGCAAACTATGGCTACACCTTC. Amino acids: CASSPQGANYGYTF.

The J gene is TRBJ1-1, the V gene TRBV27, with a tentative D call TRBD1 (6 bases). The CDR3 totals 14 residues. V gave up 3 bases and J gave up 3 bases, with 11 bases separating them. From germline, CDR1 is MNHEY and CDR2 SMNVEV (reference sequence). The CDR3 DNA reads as TGTGCCAGCAGTTTGCAGGGGTGGGACACTGAAGCTTTCTTT. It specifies CASSLQGWDTEAFF.

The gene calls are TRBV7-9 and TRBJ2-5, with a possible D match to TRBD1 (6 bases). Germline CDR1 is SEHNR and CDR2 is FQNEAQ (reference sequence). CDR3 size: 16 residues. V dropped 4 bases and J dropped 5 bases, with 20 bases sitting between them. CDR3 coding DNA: TGTGCCAGCAGCTCCCTACTACAGGGCACGGAGGAGACCCAGTACTTC. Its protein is CASSSLLQGTEETQYF.

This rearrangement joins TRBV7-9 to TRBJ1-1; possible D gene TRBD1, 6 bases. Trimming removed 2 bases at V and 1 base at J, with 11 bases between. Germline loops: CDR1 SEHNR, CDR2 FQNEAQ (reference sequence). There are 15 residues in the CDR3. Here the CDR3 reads CASSLQGMANTEAFF. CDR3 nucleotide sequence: TGTGCCAGCAGCTTACAGGGGATGGCGAACACTGAAGCTTTCTTT. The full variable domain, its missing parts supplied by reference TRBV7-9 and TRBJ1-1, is DTGVSQNPRHKITKRGQNVTFRCDPISEHNRLYWYRQTLGQGPEFLTYFQNEAQLEKSRLLSDRFSAERPKGSFSTLEIQRTEQGDSAMYLCASSLQGMANTEAFFGQGTRLTVV.

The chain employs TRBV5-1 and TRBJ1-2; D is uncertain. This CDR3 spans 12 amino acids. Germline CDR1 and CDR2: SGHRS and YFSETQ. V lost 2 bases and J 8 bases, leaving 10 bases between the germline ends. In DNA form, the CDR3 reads TGCGCCAGCAGCTTCCCCAGAGGGGGCTACACCTTC. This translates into CASSFPRGGYTF.

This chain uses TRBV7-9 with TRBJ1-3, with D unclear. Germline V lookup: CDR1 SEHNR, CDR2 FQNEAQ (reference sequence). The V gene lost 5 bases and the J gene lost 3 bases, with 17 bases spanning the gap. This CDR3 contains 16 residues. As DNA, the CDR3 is TGTGCCAGCAGCCTCAACAGTGTCTGGCGTGGAAACACCATATATTTT. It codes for CASSLNSVWRGNTIYF. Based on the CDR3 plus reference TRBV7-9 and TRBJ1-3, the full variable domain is DTGVSQNPRHKITKRGQNVTFRCDPISEHNRLYWYRQTLGQGPEFLTYFQNEAQLEKSRLLSDRFSAERPKGSFSTLEIQRTEQGDSAMYLCASSLNSVWRGNTIYFGEGSWLTVV.

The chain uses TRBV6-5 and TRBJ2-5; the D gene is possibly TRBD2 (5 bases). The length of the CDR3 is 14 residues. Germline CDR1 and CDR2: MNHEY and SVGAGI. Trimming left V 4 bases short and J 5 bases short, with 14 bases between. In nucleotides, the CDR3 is TGTGCCAGCAGTTCCCCGAGGGCCGGGGAGACCCAGTACTTC. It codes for CASSSPRAGETQYF.

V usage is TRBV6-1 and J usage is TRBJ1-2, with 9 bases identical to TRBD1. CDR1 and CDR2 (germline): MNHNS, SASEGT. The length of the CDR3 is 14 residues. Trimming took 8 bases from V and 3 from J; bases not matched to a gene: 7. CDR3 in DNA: TGTGCCAGCCTGTTGGGACAGGGTCACTATGGCTACACCTTC. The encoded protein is CASLLGQGHYGYTF.

The chain's CDR3 is CASSLEPVGTDTQYF. In DNA form, the CDR3 reads TGTGCCAGCAGCTTGGAACCAGTCGGCACAGATACGCAGTATTTT. The chain joins TRBV5-4 to TRBJ2-3, with unresolved D. This CDR3 spans 15 amino acids. Trimming left V 0 bases short and J 1 base short, with 9 bases between. CDR1 and CDR2 from the germline V gene are SGHNT and YYREEE (reference sequence).

The CDR3 protein is CASRDNSNQPQHF. In DNA, the CDR3 is TGTGCCAGCCGAGATAATAGCAATCAGCCCCAGCATTTT. The chain recombines TRBV18 with TRBJ1-5; no clear D. The V gene's germline CDR1 is KGHSH and CDR2 LQKENI. Deletions cut 8 bases from V and 0 bases from J, with 8 bases between. CDR3 length: 13 residues.

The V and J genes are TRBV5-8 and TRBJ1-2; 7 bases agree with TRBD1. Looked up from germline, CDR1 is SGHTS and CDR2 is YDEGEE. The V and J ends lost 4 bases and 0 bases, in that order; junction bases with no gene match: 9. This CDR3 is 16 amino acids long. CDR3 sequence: CASSRNRGSPNYGYTF. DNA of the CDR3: TGTGCCAGCAGCAGGAACAGGGGAAGTCCTAACTATGGCTACACCTTC.

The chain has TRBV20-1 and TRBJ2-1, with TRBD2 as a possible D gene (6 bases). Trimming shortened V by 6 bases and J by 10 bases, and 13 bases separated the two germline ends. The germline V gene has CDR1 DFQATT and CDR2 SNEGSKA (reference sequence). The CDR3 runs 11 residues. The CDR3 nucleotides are TGCAGTGCCCCGGGGGTGGGGGAGCAGTTCTTC. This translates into CSAPGVGEQFF.

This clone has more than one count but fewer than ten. The CDR3 sequence: CASDKQGGTEAFF. CDR3 coding DNA: TGTGCCAGTGATAAACAGGGGGGCACTGAAGCTTTCTTT. The rearrangement links TRBV19 to TRBJ1-1; 8 nucleotides match TRBD1. The V segment lost 8 bases and the J segment 4 bases; nucleotides outside the gene matches: 6. The CDR3 runs to 13 residues. The germline V gene encodes CDR1 LNHDA and CDR2 SQIVND (reference sequence).

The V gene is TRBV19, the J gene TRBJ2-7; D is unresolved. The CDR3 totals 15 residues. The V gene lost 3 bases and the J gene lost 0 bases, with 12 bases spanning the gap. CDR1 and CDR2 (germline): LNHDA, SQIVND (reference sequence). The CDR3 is CASSIQSAFSYEQYF. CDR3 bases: TGTGCCAGTAGTATTCAGTCAGCGTTCTCCTACGAGCAGTACTTC.

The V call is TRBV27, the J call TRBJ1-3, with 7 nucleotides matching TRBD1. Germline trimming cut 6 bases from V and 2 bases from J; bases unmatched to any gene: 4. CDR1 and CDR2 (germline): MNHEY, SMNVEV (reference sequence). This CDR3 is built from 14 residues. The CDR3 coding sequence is TGTGCCAGCAGACCAGGGGGGCCTGGAAACACCATATATTTT. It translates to CASRPGGPGNTIYF.

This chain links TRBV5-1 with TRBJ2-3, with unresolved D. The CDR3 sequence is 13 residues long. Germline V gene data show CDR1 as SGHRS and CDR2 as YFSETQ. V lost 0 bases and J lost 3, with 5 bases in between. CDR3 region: CASSLVPTDTQYF. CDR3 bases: TGCGCCAGCAGCTTGGTCCCGACAGATACGCAGTATTTT.

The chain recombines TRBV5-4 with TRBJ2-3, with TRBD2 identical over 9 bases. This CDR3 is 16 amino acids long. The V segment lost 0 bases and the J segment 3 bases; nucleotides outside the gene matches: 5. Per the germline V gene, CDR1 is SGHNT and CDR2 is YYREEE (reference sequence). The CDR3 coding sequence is TGTGCCAGCAGCTTGGTATTAGCGGGAGTAACAGATACGCAGTATTTT. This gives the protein CASSLVLAGVTDTQYF.

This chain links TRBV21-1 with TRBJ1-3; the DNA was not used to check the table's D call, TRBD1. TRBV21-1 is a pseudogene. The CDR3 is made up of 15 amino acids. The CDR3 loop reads CASGPVRVSGNTIYF. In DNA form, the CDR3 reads TGTGCCAGCGGGCCAGTAAGAGTCTCTGGAAACACCATATATTTT.